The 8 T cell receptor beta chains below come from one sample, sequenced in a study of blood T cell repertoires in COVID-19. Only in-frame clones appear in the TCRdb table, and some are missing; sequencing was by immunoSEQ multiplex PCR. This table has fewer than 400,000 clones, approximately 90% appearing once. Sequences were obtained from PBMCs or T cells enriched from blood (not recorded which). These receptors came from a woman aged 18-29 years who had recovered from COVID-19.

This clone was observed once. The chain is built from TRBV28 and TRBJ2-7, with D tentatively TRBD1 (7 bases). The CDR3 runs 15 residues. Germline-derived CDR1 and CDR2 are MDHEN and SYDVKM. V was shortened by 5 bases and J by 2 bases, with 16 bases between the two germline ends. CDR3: CASSPGGTATYEQYF. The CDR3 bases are TGTGCCAGCAGTCCCGGCGGGACAGCTACCTACGAGCAGTACTTC.

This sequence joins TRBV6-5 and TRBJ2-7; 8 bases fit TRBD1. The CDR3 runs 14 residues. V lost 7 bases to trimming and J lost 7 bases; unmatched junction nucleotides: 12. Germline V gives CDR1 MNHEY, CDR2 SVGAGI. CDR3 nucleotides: TGTGCCAGCACCGCAGGACAGGGACATAGTGAGCAGTACTTC. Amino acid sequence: CASTAGQGHSEQYF.

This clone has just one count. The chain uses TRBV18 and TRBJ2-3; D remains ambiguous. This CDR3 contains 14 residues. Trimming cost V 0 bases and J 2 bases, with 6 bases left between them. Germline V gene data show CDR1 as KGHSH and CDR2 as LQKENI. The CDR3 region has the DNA TGTGCCAGCTCACCACCGACAACCACAGATACGCAGTATTTT. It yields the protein CASSPPTTTDTQYF.

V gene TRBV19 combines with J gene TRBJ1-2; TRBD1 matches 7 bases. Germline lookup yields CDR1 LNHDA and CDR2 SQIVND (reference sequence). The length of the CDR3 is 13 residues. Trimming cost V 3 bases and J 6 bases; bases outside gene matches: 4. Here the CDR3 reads CASSMGQTDGYTF. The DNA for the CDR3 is TGTGCCAGTAGTATGGGACAGACCGATGGCTACACCTTC.

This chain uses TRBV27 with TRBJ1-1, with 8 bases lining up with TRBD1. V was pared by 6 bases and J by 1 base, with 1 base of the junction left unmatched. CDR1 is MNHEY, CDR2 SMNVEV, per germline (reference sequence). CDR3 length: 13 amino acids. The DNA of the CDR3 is TGTGCCAGCAGGCAGGGGGCGAACACTGAAGCTTTCTTT. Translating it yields CASRQGANTEAFF.

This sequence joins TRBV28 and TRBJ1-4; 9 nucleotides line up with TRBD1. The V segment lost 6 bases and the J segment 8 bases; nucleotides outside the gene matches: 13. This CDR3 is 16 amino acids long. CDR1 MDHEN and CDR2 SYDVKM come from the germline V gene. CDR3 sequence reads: CASSRALQGAGEKLFF. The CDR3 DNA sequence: TGTGCCAGCAGCCGGGCCTTACAGGGGGCAGGAGAAAAACTGTTTTTT.

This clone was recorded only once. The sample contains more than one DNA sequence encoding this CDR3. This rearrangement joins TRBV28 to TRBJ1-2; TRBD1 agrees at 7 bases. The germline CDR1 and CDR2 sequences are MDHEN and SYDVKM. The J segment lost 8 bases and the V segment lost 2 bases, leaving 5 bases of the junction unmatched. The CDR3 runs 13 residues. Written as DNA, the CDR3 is TGTGCCAGCAGTTTAAGGGGGCGGGGAGGCTACACCTTC. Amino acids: CASSLRGRGGYTF.

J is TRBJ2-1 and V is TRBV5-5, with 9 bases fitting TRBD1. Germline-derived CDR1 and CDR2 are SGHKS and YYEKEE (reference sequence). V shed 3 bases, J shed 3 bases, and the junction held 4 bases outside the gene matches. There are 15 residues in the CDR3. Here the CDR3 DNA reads TGTGCCAGCAGCTACACAGGGGGCGGCTACAATGAGCAGTTCTTC. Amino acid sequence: CASSYTGGGYNEQFF.